The entry below gives a single T cell receptor beta chain sequence along with its context. The source of the sample is a study of cytomegalovirus exposure and HLA in healthy donors. After removal of 2 bases from V and 5 bases from J, the junction contained 3 bases not matched to a gene. The CDR3 loop spans 15 amino acids. Germline CDR1 is MDHEN and CDR2 is SYDVKM. PCR used 60 Vbeta primers and 13 Jbeta primers. TCRdb keeps only in-frame clones here, not all; method: immunoSEQ multiplex PCR. Here the sample table reports 150,000 or so clones. The chain couples TRBV28 to TRBJ2-1, with 10 bases identical to TRBD2. Sequencing input: PBMCs. This clonotype was obtained from a man aged 30 to 39 in good health and CMV-seronegative. CDR3 region: CASSLLAGAHNEQFF. In DNA, the CDR3 is TGTGCCAGCAGTTTACTAGCGGGAGCGCACAATGAGCAGTTCTTC.